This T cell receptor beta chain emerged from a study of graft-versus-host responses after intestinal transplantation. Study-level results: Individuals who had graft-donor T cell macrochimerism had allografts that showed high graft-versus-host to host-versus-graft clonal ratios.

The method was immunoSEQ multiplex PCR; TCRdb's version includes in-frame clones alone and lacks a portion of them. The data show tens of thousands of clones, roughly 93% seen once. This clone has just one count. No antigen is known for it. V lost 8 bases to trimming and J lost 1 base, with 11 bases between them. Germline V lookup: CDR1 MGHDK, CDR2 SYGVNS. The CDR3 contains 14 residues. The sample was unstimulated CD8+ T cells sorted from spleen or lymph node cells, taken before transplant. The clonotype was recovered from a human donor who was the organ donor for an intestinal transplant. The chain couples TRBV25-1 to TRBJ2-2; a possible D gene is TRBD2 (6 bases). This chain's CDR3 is CASAVEGNTGELFF. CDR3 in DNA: TGTGCCAGCGCGGTGGAGGGGAACACCGGGGAGCTGTTTTTT.